Listed below are T cell receptor beta chains from one sample, sequenced in a study of T cells in localized non-small cell lung cancer. Repertoires were generated with immunoSEQ multiplex PCR, while TCRdb's copy carries only in-frame clones and drops some. The table shows 41,000 or so clones, with about nine tenths occurring only once. The specimen comprised peripheral blood, sampled before any cancer treatment. These receptors were collected from a female donor aged 60 or older with stage I squamous cell lung carcinoma. Each CDR3 is given with its conserved first and last residue. A D gene is named only where the DNA matches it firmly. Where a row states a size, it is once, few, many or the class of an expanded clone; other rows omit it.

j_gene,abundance,d_gene,v_gene,CDR3nt,CDR3aa
TRBJ2-2,.,TRBD1,TRBV5-4,TGTGCCAGCAGCTTGGCCAGGGGGTACACCGGGGAGCTGTTTTTT,CASSLARGYTGELFF
TRBJ1-3,few,.,TRBV5-1,TGCGCCAGCAGTTCCGGAAACACCATATATTTT,CASSSGNTIYF
TRBJ2-7,.,.,TRBV15,TGTGCCACCAGCAGGGAACAACGATACGAGCAGTACTTC,CATSREQRYEQYF
TRBJ1-5,.,.,TRBV29-1,TGCAGCGTTGGGGAGGGGAATCAGCCCCAGCATTTT,CSVGEGNQPQHF
TRBJ1-2,.,.,TRBV30,TGTGCCTGGAGTGTGAGGGGGGATGGCTACACCTTC,CAWSVRGDGYTF
TRBJ1-2,.,.,TRBV5-1,TGCGCCAGCAGCCAAAACTATGGCTACACCTTC,CASSQNYGYTF
TRBJ2-7,once,TRBD1,TRBV5-4,TGTGCCAGCAGCCGAGGACAGGGTCCCGGCAGCTCCTACGAGCAGTACTTC,CASSRGQGPGSSYEQYF
TRBJ1-3,.,.,TRBV7-6,TGTGCCAGCAGCTTAGCCCACAGGGCCTATCTTTCCTCTGGAAACACCATATATTTT,CASSLAHRAYLSSGNTIYF
TRBJ2-3,.,TRBD2,TRBV19,TGTGCCAGTAGTAGCCGGACTAGCGGGAGAGATAATACGCAGTATTTT,CASSSRTSGRDNTQYF
TRBJ2-4,once,.,TRBV19,TGTGCCAGTAGTCAAGGTGGGATGGCAGCCAAAAACATTCAGTACTTC,CASSQGGMAAKNIQYF
TRBJ1-2,.,TRBD1,TRBV7-9,TGTGCCAGCAGCTTAGCGGGGGCAGGGGGTTCGTATGGCTACACCTTC,CASSLAGAGGSYGYTF
TRBJ2-1,large,.,TRBV21-1,.,CASSKVASGTSSYNEQFF
TRBJ2-5,once,TRBD1,TRBV7-3,TGTGCCAGCAGCCGCGACAGGGCGGAGACCCAGTACTTC,CASSRDRAETQYF
TRBJ2-1,once,TRBD1,TRBV14,TGTGCCAGCAGCCACCCCAATCAGGGCGAGGGGGCGATCTACAATGAGCAGTTCTTC,CASSHPNQGEGAIYNEQFF
TRBJ2-2,.,.,TRBV5-4,TGTGCCAGCAGCTTGGGAGGATGGGTTGGGACCGGGGAGCTGTTTTTT,CASSLGGWVGTGELFF
TRBJ2-7,.,.,TRBV7-3,TGTGCCAGCAGCTTAGGGTGGCTAGGGAGCTCCTACGAGCAGTACTTC,CASSLGWLGSSYEQYF
TRBJ2-3,.,TRBD2,TRBV30,TGTGCCTGGAGTGAGACGGGAGGGCCTACAGATACGCAGTATTTT,CAWSETGGPTDTQYF
TRBJ2-1,.,TRBD1,TRBV6-5,TGTGCCAGCAGTCACAGGGGACAGGCCTACAATGAGCAGTTCTTC,CASSHRGQAYNEQFF
TRBJ2-6,.,.,TRBV14,TGTGCCAGCAGCCAAGAAGGCGTATACTCTGGGGCCAACGTCCTGACTTTC,CASSQEGVYSGANVLTF
TRBJ1-1,.,.,TRBV28,TGTGCCAGCAGGCGACAGGTGAACACTGAAGCTTTCTTT,CASRRQVNTEAFF
TRBJ2-7,.,TRBD2,TRBV4-3,TGCGCCAGCAGCCTCCGACTAGCGGGTGTGGACGAGCAGTACTTC,CASSLRLAGVDEQYF
TRBJ2-1,.,.,TRBV10-2,TGCGCCAGCAGTGTGAATCTCAATGAGCAGTTCTTC,CASSVNLNEQFF
TRBJ1-2,.,.,TRBV11-2,TGTGCCAGCATCCTGGGGTCAGGTGGGCATGGCTACACCTTC,CASILGSGGHGYTF
TRBJ1-1,once,.,TRBV7-2,TGTGCCAGCAGCTTAGTGGGCGCACGCACTGAAGCTTTCTTT,CASSLVGARTEAFF
TRBJ1-4,.,TRBD1,TRBV4-3,TGCGCCAGCAGCCAAGATCTCATCAGGGGGCCGGCAACTAATGAAAAACTGTTTTTT,CASSQDLIRGPATNEKLFF
TRBJ2-7,.,.,TRBV29-1,TGCAGCGTAGCTGGGACCTACGAGCAGTACTTC,CSVAGTYEQYF
TRBJ2-1,.,.,TRBV25-1,TGTGCCAGCAGTTCGTACAATGAGCAGTTCTTC,CASSSYNEQFF
TRBJ1-4,once,TRBD1,TRBV4-3,TGCGCCAGCAGCCAAACCTCGGGACAGGGCGGGGAAAAACTGTTTTTT,CASSQTSGQGGEKLFF
TRBJ2-2,.,TRBD2,TRBV5-1,TGCGCCAGCAGTTTATTCGGGACTAGCCTACACACCGGGGAGCTGTTTTTT,CASSLFGTSLHTGELFF
TRBJ2-7,.,.,TRBV6-5,TGTGCCAGCAGCCCCCCCGGGATCTCCTACGAGCAGTACTTC,CASSPPGISYEQYF
TRBJ2-7,few,.,TRBV5-1,TGCGCCAGCAGCGACTCCTACGAGCAGTACTTC,CASSDSYEQYF
TRBJ1-1,.,.,TRBV15,TGTGCCACCAGCATAAGGGTGAGGACTGAAGCTTTCTTT,CATSIRVRTEAFF
TRBJ1-1,.,.,TRBV29-1,TGCAGCGGTAAGTCGCCCTACACTGAAGCTTTCTTT,CSGKSPYTEAFF
TRBJ2-3,.,TRBD2,TRBV7-9,TGTGCCAGCAGCCCGGGACTAGCGGGGATCAGCACAGATACGCAGTATTTT,CASSPGLAGISTDTQYF
TRBJ2-7,.,TRBD1,TRBV11-2,TGTGCCAGCAGCCCCGGGACAGCCTACGAGCAGTACTTC,CASSPGTAYEQYF
TRBJ1-3,.,.,TRBV2,TGTGCCAGCTGTCTAAACACCATATATTTT,CASCLNTIYF
TRBJ1-2,.,TRBD1,TRBV5-1,TGCGCCAGCAGCCGACAGGGGGCAGACTATGGCTACACCTTC,CASSRQGADYGYTF
TRBJ2-5,.,TRBD2,TRBV7-8,TGTGCCAGCAGCAGTAGCGGGAGGGCCGGGGAAAAGACCCAGTACTTC,CASSSSGRAGEKTQYF
TRBJ2-7,.,.,TRBV5-1,TGCGCCAGCAGCTTGGTCCTAGGGGCCCTGGGGGAGCAGTACTTC,CASSLVLGALGEQYF
TRBJ2-7,few,TRBD2,TRBV13,TGTGCCAGCAGTCCTCGACTAGCGCCCTACGAGCAGTACTTC,CASSPRLAPYEQYF
TRBJ2-1,.,.,TRBV7-2,TGTGCCAGCAGCCATGACTGGGTAGGATTTTCCTACAATGAGCAGTTCTTC,CASSHDWVGFSYNEQFF
TRBJ2-3,.,.,TRBV5-8,TGTGCCAGCAGCCTTCGACAGGCCACAGATACGCAGTATTTT,CASSLRQATDTQYF
TRBJ1-5,.,.,TRBV6-6,TGTGCCAGCGTCCGACAGGAGAATCAGCCCCAGCATTTT,CASVRQENQPQHF
TRBJ1-2,.,.,TRBV27,TGTGCCAGCAGCCCGGACAGAGCCTATGGCTACACCTTC,CASSPDRAYGYTF
TRBJ2-2,.,TRBD2,TRBV5-1,TGCGCCAGCAGCTTCGGTCCAGCGGGATCGACCACCGGGGAGCTGTTTTTT,CASSFGPAGSTTGELFF
TRBJ1-5,.,.,TRBV27,TGTGCCAGCAGTTTCGTAGGACACAATCAGCCCCAGCATTTT,CASSFVGHNQPQHF
TRBJ2-3,.,TRBD1,TRBV19,TGTGCCAGTAAGGACAGGGTGGAAGATACGCAGTATTTT,CASKDRVEDTQYF
TRBJ2-3,.,.,TRBV9,TGTGCCAGCAGGGGCAGCGGCACAGATACGCAGTATTTT,CASRGSGTDTQYF